This T cell receptor (beta chain) was sequenced in a study of OX40 agonist ivuxolimab in advanced cancers. The overall study: The mean age was about 57 years, ranging from 23 to 79, with over 70% of participants male.

This clone was recorded once. The V segment lost 5 bases and the J segment 5 bases; nucleotides outside the gene matches: 13. CDR3 length: 16 residues. Germline CDR1 and CDR2: PRHDT and FYEKMQ (reference sequence). Using immunoSEQ multiplex PCR, the repertoire was profiled, and TCRdb retains in-frame clones only, with some absent. The data hold roughly 30,000 clones, with around nine tenths observed a single time. This clonotype originated in an adult with an advanced solid tumor such as melanoma, head and neck, liver or kidney cancer. The source material was CD4+ or CD8+ T cells sorted from blood, sampled in a trial of the OX40 agonist ivuxolimab. The chain combines TRBV13 with TRBJ2-5; TRBD1 aligns across 8 bases. The CDR3 DNA reads TGTGCCAGCAGCCCGCCGGGACAGGATATCGGTGAGACCCAGTACTTC. It codes for CASSPPGQDIGETQYF.